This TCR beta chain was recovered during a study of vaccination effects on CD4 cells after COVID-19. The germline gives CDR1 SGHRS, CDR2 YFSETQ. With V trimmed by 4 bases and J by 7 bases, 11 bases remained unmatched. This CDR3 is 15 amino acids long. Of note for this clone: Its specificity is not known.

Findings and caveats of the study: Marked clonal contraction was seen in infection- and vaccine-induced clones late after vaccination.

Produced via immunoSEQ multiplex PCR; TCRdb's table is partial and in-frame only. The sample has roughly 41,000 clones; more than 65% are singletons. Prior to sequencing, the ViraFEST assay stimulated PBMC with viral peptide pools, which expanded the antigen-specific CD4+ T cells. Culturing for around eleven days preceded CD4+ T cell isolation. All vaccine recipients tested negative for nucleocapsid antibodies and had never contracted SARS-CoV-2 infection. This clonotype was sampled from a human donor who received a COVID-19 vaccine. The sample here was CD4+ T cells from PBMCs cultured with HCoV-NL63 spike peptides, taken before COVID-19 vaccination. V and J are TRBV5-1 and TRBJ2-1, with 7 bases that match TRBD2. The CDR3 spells CASSPDPGLPNEQFF. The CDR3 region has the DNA TGCGCCAGCAGCCCAGATCCGGGACTACCAAATGAGCAGTTCTTC.